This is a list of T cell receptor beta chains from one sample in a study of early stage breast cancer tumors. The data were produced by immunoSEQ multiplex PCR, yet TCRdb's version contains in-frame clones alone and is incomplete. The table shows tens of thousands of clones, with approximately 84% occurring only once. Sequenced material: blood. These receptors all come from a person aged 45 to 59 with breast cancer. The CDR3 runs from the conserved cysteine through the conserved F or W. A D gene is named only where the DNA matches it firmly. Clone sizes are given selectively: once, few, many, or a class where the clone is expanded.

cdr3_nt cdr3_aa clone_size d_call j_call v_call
TGTGCCAGCAGCACCAGGGGGGATGAGCAGTTCTTC CASSTRGDEQFF . . TRBJ2-1 TRBV7-2
TGCGCCAGCAGCCAATTGACATCTCGCGGCGAGCAGTACTTC CASSQLTSRGEQYF . . TRBJ2-7 TRBV4-1
TGTGCCAGAAGCTTGATCTTAGTAGCAGATACGCAGTATTTT CARSLILVADTQYF . . TRBJ2-3 TRBV5-3
TGTGCCAGCAGCATGAGGGGGGTTTGGGGCACAGATACGCAGTATTTT CASSMRGVWGTDTQYF . . TRBJ2-3 TRBV9
TGTGCCAGCAGCGTCGGGACAAGCAATCAGCCCCAGCATTTT CASSVGTSNQPQHF . . TRBJ1-5 TRBV5-6
TGCGCCAGCAGCTTGGGACAGATCTCCTACAATGAGCAGTTCTTC CASSLGQISYNEQFF . . TRBJ2-1 TRBV5-1
TGTGCCAGCAGCTTAGAGGGGACAGGGGGCACCGGGGAGCTGTTTTTT CASSLEGTGGTGELFF . TRBD1 TRBJ2-2 TRBV7-3
TGTGCCAGCAGCTTTCCTACAGGCCAGGGAGCTTTCTTT CASSFPTGQGAFF few . TRBJ1-1 TRBV5-6
TGTGCCAGCAGTGAAGGACCTAACTATGGCTACACCTTC CASSEGPNYGYTF . . TRBJ1-2 TRBV2
TGTGCCAGCAGTCCTGGACAGGGGACCGTCTACACCTTC CASSPGQGTVYTF . TRBD1 TRBJ1-2 TRBV6-6
TGTGCCAGCAGCGTAGCTACAGGGAGTAGTGAGCAGTTCTTC CASSVATGSSEQFF . . TRBJ2-1 TRBV9
TGTGCCAGCAGCTTGGAGGCGGATCGCACAGATACGCAGTATTTT CASSLEADRTDTQYF . . TRBJ2-3 TRBV5-4
TGTGCCAGCAGGGCTAGTGGGGCGAACACCGGGGAGCTGTTTTTT CASRASGANTGELFF . . TRBJ2-2 TRBV7-9